This passage covers 11 T cell receptor beta chains from one sample sequenced in a study of PD-L1 blockade in urothelial cancer. This table comes from immunoSEQ multiplex PCR, and its TCRdb copy is limited to in-frame clones, with some not included. The table lists 70,000 to 100,000 clones, 84% of them singletons. The time point is: pretreatment peripheral blood. Sequenced here: PBMCs, sampled around atezolizumab (anti-PD-L1) treatment. These TCRs come from a man in his 60s with urothelial cancer.

The chain employs TRBV4-1 and TRBJ2-1, with TRBD2 matching 7 bases. J lost 6 bases, V lost 6 bases, and 5 bases had no gene match. This CDR3 has 13 residues. In germline, CDR1 is MGHRA, CDR2 YSYEKL. This chain's CDR3 is CASRPTGGNEQFF. The DNA of the CDR3 is TGCGCCAGCAGGCCGACGGGAGGCAATGAGCAGTTCTTC.

This rearrangement joins TRBV6-1 to TRBJ1-6, with 7 bases aligning to TRBD1. Germline V gene data show CDR1 as MNHNS and CDR2 as SASEGT. Trimming cost V 6 bases and J 9 bases; bases outside gene matches: 5. The CDR3 is 13 amino acids. The CDR3 sequence is CASRTGVLSPLHF. CDR3 in DNA: TGTGCCAGCAGAACAGGGGTTCTTTCACCCCTCCACTTT.

The chain carries TRBV7-7 and TRBJ2-7; 8 bases fit TRBD1. The CDR3 extends over 15 amino acids. Trimming removed 5 bases from V and 3 bases from J; junction bases left unmatched: 9. Germline V gene sequence: CDR1 SSHAT, CDR2 FNYEAQ (reference sequence). CDR3 nucleotide sequence: TGTGCCAGCAGCAAAGGGACAGGTCAGAACTACGAGCAGTACTTC. Translating gives CASSKGTGQNYEQYF.

V usage is TRBV30 and J usage is TRBJ2-7, with 7 positions matching TRBD2. Germline CDR1 reads GTSNPN; CDR2 reads SVGIG (reference sequence). V dropped 5 bases and J dropped 3; count of bases not matched to a gene: 4. The CDR3 is 12 amino acids. CDR3 bases: TGTGCCTGGGGGGGGGTAAGCTACGAGCAGTACTTC. Amino acids: CAWGGVSYEQYF.

This clone was seen a handful of times. The genes are TRBV5-5 and TRBJ1-2; D is undetermined. Per germline, CDR1 SGHKS and CDR2 YYEKEE (reference sequence). Trimming pared 0 bases from V and 4 bases from J, leaving 10 bases between. CDR3 length equals 14 residues. CDR3 DNA: TGTGCCAGCAGCTTGGGAGGCAGTTCCTATGGCTACACCTTC. Amino acids: CASSLGGSSYGYTF.

The gene calls are TRBV7-9 and TRBJ1-2; 9 bases match TRBD1. Germline V gene sequence: CDR1 SEHNR, CDR2 FQNEAQ (reference sequence). The CDR3 has 15 amino acids. Trimming cost V 4 bases and J 0 bases; bases outside gene matches: 3. The CDR3 is CASSSGTGSNYGYTF. CDR3 in DNA: TGTGCCAGCAGCTCCGGGACAGGGTCTAACTATGGCTACACCTTC. The full variable domain, in which reference TRBV7-9 and TRBJ1-2 provide the parts outside the CDR3, is DTGVSQNPRHKITKRGQNVTFRCDPISEHNRLYWYRQTLGQGPEFLTYFQNEAQLEKSRLLSDRFSAERPKGSFSTLEIQRTEQGDSAMYLCASSSGTGSNYGYTFGSGTRLTVV.

The chain is built from TRBV21-1 and TRBJ2-1; the table's D call, TRBD1, has no DNA check behind it. TRBV21-1 is tagged as a pseudogene. This CDR3 has 15 residues. Written as DNA, the CDR3 is TGTGCCAGCAGCCCTCGACAGAGCTCCTACAATGAGCAGTTCTTC. It encodes CASSPRQSSYNEQFF.

This chain uses TRBV6-6 with TRBJ2-2; TRBD1 agrees at 9 bases. V lost 6 bases to trimming and J lost 3 bases; unmatched junction nucleotides: 5. This CDR3 has 15 residues. Germline assignment: CDR1 MNHNY and CDR2 SVGAGI (reference sequence). The CDR3 DNA follows: TGTGCCAGCAGCCCCACAGGGGGCTACACCGGGGAGCTGTTTTTT. Protein: CASSPTGGYTGELFF.

The rearrangement joins TRBV6-5 to TRBJ1-2, with D perhaps matching TRBD1 (6 bases). V was clipped by 9 bases and J by 8 bases, with 22 bases between them. Germline-derived CDR1 and CDR2 are MNHEY and SVGAGI. CDR3 length equals 14 residues. In DNA, the CDR3 is TGTGCCAGTACGAAACAGGGCGCCTCTGCGGGCTACACCTTC. Translating gives CASTKQGASAGYTF.

DNA of the CDR3: TGTGCCAGCAGTCGGGGGAGTTACACAGATACGCAGTATTTT. Amino acids: CASSRGSYTDTQYF. This rearrangement joins TRBV27 to TRBJ2-3; a weak D match, TRBD2 (6 bases). Germline CDR1 and CDR2: MNHEY and SMNVEV (reference sequence). CDR3 length: 14 residues. Trimming stripped 5 bases from V and 2 bases from J, with 11 bases between.

This clone was seen only once. Other DNA variants within this sample encode the same CDR3. The chain employs TRBV7-2 and TRBJ2-2; no firm D call. This CDR3 comprises 14 residues. With 1 base removed from V and 1 base from J, the gap between germline ends came to 4 bases. The germline CDR1 and CDR2 sequences are SGHTA and FQGNSA. The CDR3: CASSLGQNTGELFF. The CDR3 DNA reads as TGTGCCAGCAGCTTAGGACAGAACACCGGGGAGCTGTTTTTT.